The 32 T cell receptor beta chains reported below all come from one sample, sequenced in a study of human T cells and chemical hapten exposure. Noted time point: pre-sensitization, week 0. The sample's treatment: therapeutic diphenylcyclopropenone sensitization with weekly scalp DPC. TCRdb fed the RACE reads into MiXCR, producing one record per CDR3 protein. The sample lists fewer than 300,000 distinct CDR3 sequences, approximately 8.6% occurring once. The source material was whole blood, sampled in connection with sensitization to the hapten diphenylcyclopropenone (DPC). The receptors derive from a woman aged 40 to 50 with alopecia areata. Some clones in this sample may be carry-over from other donors' samples.

This chain links TRBV4-3 with TRBJ2-3; D might be TRBD2 (6 bases). Germline V CDR1 and CDR2: LGHNA, YSLEER. There are 15 residues in the CDR3. V lost 6 bases, J lost 0 bases, and 13 bases lay in between. The chain's CDR3 is CASSHTGTSTDTQYF. DNA of the CDR3: TGCGCCAGCAGTCATACCGGGACTAGCACAGATACGCAGTATTTT.

The table lists this clonotype with many counts. V usage is TRBV7-9 and J usage is TRBJ1-2, with TRBD1 as a possible D gene (5 bases). The V end was cut by 4 bases, the J end by 1 base, with 10 bases between. The CDR3 covers 14 residues. Looked up from germline, CDR1 is SEHNR and CDR2 is FQNEAQ (reference sequence). The CDR3 nucleotides read TGTGCCAGCAGCTCGACACAGGTTAACTATGGCTACACCTTC. It codes for CASSSTQVNYGYTF.

V is TRBV11-3 and J is TRBJ2-2; no firm D call. The CDR3 loop spans 16 amino acids. In germline, CDR1 is SGHNT, CDR2 YENEEA. V shed 1 base and J shed 2 bases, with 11 bases lying between them. The CDR3 sequence: CASSLGFRVNTGELFF. The CDR3, as DNA: TGTGCCAGCAGCTTAGGGTTTCGGGTTAACACCGGGGAGCTGTTTTTT.

This clonotype was seen a handful of times. The chain links TRBV6-2 or TRBV6-3 to TRBJ1-5, with 8 bases that match TRBD1. CDR1 MNHEY and CDR2 SVGEGT come from the germline V gene. The J segment lost 1 base and the V segment lost 2 bases, leaving 7 bases of the junction unmatched. The CDR3 consists of 17 residues. CDR3 bases: TGTGCCAGCAGTTACGCATCAGGGGGCGCGAGCAATCAGCCCCAGCATTTT. It yields the protein CASSYASGGASNQPQHF.

J is TRBJ2-5 and V is TRBV7-9; 7 positions match TRBD1. The CDR3 covers 14 residues. With V trimmed by 10 bases and J by 8 bases, 16 bases remained unmatched. Germline loops: CDR1 SEHNR, CDR2 FQNEAQ (reference sequence). The CDR3 DNA reads TGTGCCACTCGTGACGACAGGGTGTTGGGAACCCAGTACTTC. Protein: CATRDDRVLGTQYF.

This clonotype was seen a few times. The V and J genes are TRBV7-2 and TRBJ2-1; TRBD2 matches 8 bases. Germline loops: CDR1 SGHTA, CDR2 FQGNSA. This CDR3 has 15 residues. V lost 5 bases and J lost 4; bases outside the gene matches: 7. CDR3 bases: TGTGCCAGCAGCACTACTAGCGGACCTTACAATGAGCAGTTCTTC. Protein product: CASSTTSGPYNEQFF.

This clonotype has more than one count but fewer than ten. The chain recombines TRBV5-1 with TRBJ2-7; TRBD2 matches at 8 bases. V lost 0 bases to trimming and J lost 5 bases; unmatched junction nucleotides: 7. The CDR3 is made up of 15 amino acids. CDR1 and CDR2 from the germline V gene are SGHRS and YFSETQ. The CDR3 protein is CASSLGGLDRDEQYF. In DNA form, the CDR3 reads TGCGCCAGCAGCTTGGGGGGACTAGACCGGGACGAGCAGTACTTC.

This clonotype appeared many times. The chain recombines TRBV7-2 with TRBJ1-5; possible D gene TRBD1, 5 bases. Trimming removed 7 bases at V and 1 base at J, with 11 bases between. Germline CDR1 is SGHTA and CDR2 is FQGNSA. The CDR3 runs 14 residues. The CDR3 DNA follows: TGTGCCAGCACCCCGGGGCCGAGCAATCAGCCCCAGCATTTT. It is translated as CASTPGPSNQPQHF.

This clonotype was found a few times. This chain links TRBV7-2 with TRBJ1-3; D gene unclear. Trimming shortened V by 0 bases and J by 0 bases, and 9 bases separated the two germline ends. There are 16 residues in the CDR3. Germline CDR1 is SGHTA and CDR2 is FQGNSA. The CDR3 reads CASSLARGSSGNTIYF. The CDR3 DNA is TGTGCCAGCAGCTTAGCGAGAGGGAGCTCTGGAAACACCATATATTTT.

The CDR3 here is CSASRQGCQETQYF. The DNA for the CDR3 is TGCAGTGCTAGCCGGCAAGGGTGCCAAGAGACCCAGTACTTC. The rearrangement uses TRBV20-1 and TRBJ2-5; no reliable D call. Trimming took 3 bases from V and 1 from J, leaving 12 bases between them. The length of the CDR3 is 14 residues. Germline V gene sequence: CDR1 DFQATT, CDR2 SNEGSKA (reference sequence).

J is TRBJ2-3 and V is TRBV12-3 or TRBV12-4; either TRBD1 or TRBD2 may supply D (6 bases each). This CDR3 has 14 residues. V was trimmed by 3 bases and J by 6 bases, leaving 13 bases between them. The CDR3 is CASSLSQGGDTQYF. In nucleotides, the CDR3 is TGTGCCAGCAGTTTGTCCCAAGGGGGGGATACGCAGTATTTT.

V usage is TRBV7-3 and J usage is TRBJ2-1, with 9 bases that match TRBD1. The CDR3 is made up of 15 amino acids. Germline CDR1 is SGHTA and CDR2 is FQGTGA. With V trimmed by 4 bases and J by 9 bases, 10 bases remained unmatched. Written as DNA, the CDR3 is TGTGCCAGCAGCTACACAGGGGGCCTTAGCGGTGAGCAGTTCTTC. Translation: CASSYTGGLSGEQFF.

This clonotype showed up just a few times. The chain couples TRBV29-1 to TRBJ2-7; 11 bases agree with TRBD2. Trimming cost V 4 bases and J 4 bases; bases outside gene matches: 9. Germline V gene sequence: CDR1 SQVTM, CDR2 ANQGSEA. This CDR3 is 15 amino acids long. The CDR3 nucleotides read TGCAGCGTTGTCTGGGGACTAGCGGTACCATACGAGCAGTACTTC. It yields the protein CSVVWGLAVPYEQYF.

This clonotype was picked up a small number of times. This chain links TRBV20-1 with TRBJ1-6, with 8 bases matching TRBD1. Per germline, CDR1 DFQATT and CDR2 SNEGSKA (reference sequence). After removal of 5 bases from V and 7 bases from J, the junction contained 1 base not matched to a gene. The CDR3 is 12 residues long. The CDR3: CSAWDRNSPLHF. The CDR3 DNA is TGCAGTGCTTGGGACAGGAATTCACCCCTCCACTTT.

The rearrangement joins TRBV6-5 to TRBJ2-4; TRBD1 might be the D (6 bases). Trimming removed 6 bases from V and 3 bases from J, with 12 bases in between. Germline-derived CDR1 and CDR2 are MNHEY and SVGAGI. This CDR3 comprises 14 residues. The CDR3 sequence is CASRPPGVKNIQYF. The CDR3 nucleotides read TGTGCCAGCAGACCGCCAGGGGTCAAAAACATTCAGTACTTC.

This clonotype occurred a few times. The chain combines TRBV5-1 with TRBJ2-1, with D unresolved. Germline loops: CDR1 SGHRS, CDR2 YFSETQ. The CDR3 loop spans 15 amino acids. V dropped 5 bases and J dropped 9 bases, with 21 bases sitting between them. CDR3 region: CASSPAGPQLGEQFF. CDR3 in DNA: TGCGCCAGCAGTCCCGCCGGGCCCCAATTGGGTGAGCAGTTCTTC.

The table lists this clonotype with a few counts. The chain couples TRBV4-1 to TRBJ2-3, with D perhaps matching TRBD2 (5 bases). The length of the CDR3 is 15 residues. V was clipped by 4 bases and J by 11 bases, with 22 bases between them. Germline CDR1 is MGHRA and CDR2 is YSYEKL. CDR3 bases: TGCGCCAGCAGCCCCCTCCTGAACGGGATTCAAAGGCAGTATTTT. As protein: CASSPLLNGIQRQYF.

This clonotype was seen only a few times. The chain has TRBV4-2 and TRBJ2-1; 11 nucleotides match TRBD2. Germline values: CDR1 LGHNA, CDR2 YNFKEQ. CDR3 length: 16 amino acids. The junction had 6 bases not matched to a gene; V was cut back by 1 base and J by 7 bases. CDR3 sequence (DNA): TGTGCCAGCAGCCAAGGGCCGGTAGCGGGAGGGAATGAGCAGTTCTTC. Translation gives CASSQGPVAGGNEQFF.

This clonotype came up a few times. The chain couples TRBV10-3 to TRBJ2-4, with D perhaps being TRBD1 or TRBD2 (5 bases each). The CDR3 is 12 amino acids. Per the germline V gene, CDR1 is ENHRY and CDR2 is SYGVKD. V was clipped by 6 bases and J by 5 bases, with 8 bases between them. This CDR3 is CAIRGTENIQYF. CDR3 DNA: TGTGCCATCAGGGGGACGGAAAACATTCAGTACTTC.

This clonotype was recorded a few times. The chain carries TRBV5-1 and TRBJ1-5, with 7 bases that match TRBD1. The CDR3 has 16 amino acids. With V trimmed by 0 bases and J by 6 bases, 9 bases remained unmatched. Germline V lookup: CDR1 SGHRS, CDR2 YFSETQ. For the CDR3, the DNA is TGCGCCAGCAGCTTGGGTGGCCAAGGGGGCTTTCAGCCCCAGCATTTT. Protein product: CASSLGGQGGFQPQHF.

The chain employs TRBV4-1 and TRBJ2-3; 10 bases match TRBD2. Germline V CDR1 and CDR2: MGHRA, YSYEKL. Trimming cost V 2 bases and J 4 bases; bases outside gene matches: 0. There are 14 residues in the CDR3. The CDR3 spells CASSQLAGADTQYF. In DNA form, the CDR3 reads TGCGCCAGCAGCCAACTAGCGGGAGCAGATACGCAGTATTTT.

This clonotype was found many times. The gene calls are TRBV4-2 and TRBJ2-4; D is possibly TRBD2 (6 bases). The CDR3 totals 16 residues. Trimming took off 0 bases at V and 8 bases at J, with 17 bases between the two ends. Germline CDR1 reads LGHNA; CDR2 reads YNFKEQ. The CDR3 DNA reads as TGTGCCAGCAGCCAAGATTACGGGACCCCGGGGGACATTCAGTACTTC. This sequence encodes CASSQDYGTPGDIQYF.

This clonotype was counted only a few times. The genes are TRBV29-1 and TRBJ2-7, with 9 nucleotides matching TRBD1. The CDR3 covers 13 residues. Per germline, CDR1 SQVTM and CDR2 ANQGSEA. The J segment lost 1 base and the V segment lost 7 bases, leaving 5 bases of the junction unmatched. CDR3 region: CSAGTGLSYEQYF. The CDR3 region has the DNA TGCAGCGCTGGGACAGGGCTTTCCTACGAGCAGTACTTC.

The gene calls are TRBV3-1 and TRBJ2-3; TRBD1 agrees at 9 bases. The germline CDR1 and CDR2 sequences are LGHDT and YNNKEL (reference sequence). V was clipped by 1 base and J by 2 bases; unmatched bases: 16. The CDR3 contains 20 residues. CDR3 amino acids: CASSQVTGGSLIHLTDTQYF. Here the CDR3 DNA reads TGTGCCAGCAGCCAAGTCACAGGGGGCTCATTAATCCATCTCACAGATACGCAGTATTTT.

There are a few counts of this clonotype. The rearrangement uses TRBV7-2 and TRBJ2-1; 8 bases align to TRBD1. Trimming cost V 5 bases and J 2 bases; bases outside gene matches: 5. Germline CDR1 reads SGHTA; CDR2 reads FQGNSA. The CDR3 is made up of 15 amino acids. The CDR3 DNA reads as TGTGCCAGCAGCCAACCGGGACAGGCCTACAATGAGCAGTTCTTC. Residues: CASSQPGQAYNEQFF.

This clonotype has at least ten counts. The genes are TRBV29-1 and TRBJ2-5, with D possibly matching TRBD1 (5 bases). Trimming stripped 5 bases from V and 5 bases from J, with 15 bases between. The V gene's germline CDR1 is SQVTM and CDR2 ANQGSEA. The CDR3 runs to 13 residues. This CDR3 reads CSVRQGASETQYF. CDR3 nucleotides: TGCAGCGTTAGACAAGGGGCGAGCGAGACCCAGTACTTC.

This clonotype has ten or more counts. This sequence joins TRBV27 and TRBJ2-7; no definite D call. The V gene's germline CDR1 is MNHEY and CDR2 SMNVEV (reference sequence). The CDR3 loop spans 14 amino acids. Trimming removed 5 bases at V and 2 bases at J, with 13 bases between. CDR3 bases: TGTGCCAGCAGTCCCCTCACAGAAACCTACGAGCAGTACTTC. This gives the protein CASSPLTETYEQYF.

This clonotype showed up many times. The chain links TRBV13 to TRBJ2-2; 8 nucleotides match TRBD2. The CDR3 sequence is 15 residues long. Trimming at V came to 3 bases and at J to 5 bases, leaving 5 bases not matched to a gene. Germline-derived CDR1 and CDR2 are PRHDT and FYEKMQ (reference sequence). CDR3 coding DNA: TGTGCCAGCAGCTTCGGTTTAGCGGGAACCGGGGAGCTGTTTTTT. Protein sequence: CASSFGLAGTGELFF.

DNA for the CDR3: TGCAGCGTTGTACGCCCGGAGAACACTGAAGCTTTCTTT. It codes for CSVVRPENTEAFF. The rearrangement uses TRBV29-1 and TRBJ1-1; D not resolved. Trimming pared 4 bases from V and 1 base from J, leaving 10 bases between. The CDR3 has 13 residues. The germline gives CDR1 SQVTM, CDR2 ANQGSEA. Drawing the rest from reference TRBV29-1 and TRBJ1-1, the complete variable domain is SAVISQKPSRDICQRGTSLTIQCQVDSQVTMMFWYRQQPGQSLTLIATANQGSEATYESGFVIDKFPISRPNLTFSTLTVSNMSPEDSSIYLCSVVRPENTEAFFGQGTRLTVV.

This clonotype was seen a few times. The rearrangement joins TRBV20-1 to TRBJ2-3; D gene ambiguous. Trimming removed 1 base at V and 4 bases at J, with 15 bases between. Germline CDR1 DFQATT, CDR2 SNEGSKA (reference sequence). CDR3 length: 15 amino acids. The CDR3, as DNA: TGCAGTGCTAGAGGCATCCAGGATAGGTCAGATACGCAGTATTTT. Amino acid sequence: CSARGIQDRSDTQYF.

Turning to this clonotype: Given a much more abundant clone one base away, this may be a read error. This chain connects TRBV10-3 to TRBJ2-3; 11 nucleotides match TRBD2. Germline V gene sequence: CDR1 ENHRY, CDR2 SYGVKD. V dropped 5 bases and J dropped 0; count of bases not matched to a gene: 1. The CDR3 sequence is 15 residues long. Written as DNA, the CDR3 is TGTGCCATCAGTTTAGCGGGAGGGAGCACAGATACGCAGTATTTT. Translated, it gives CAISLAGGSTDTQYF.

V usage is TRBV2 and J usage is TRBJ2-7; D is uncertain. Germline CDR1 and CDR2: SNHLY and FYNNEI. Deletions cut 6 bases from V and 0 bases from J, with 9 bases between. This CDR3 comprises 13 residues. CDR3 amino acids: CASRVDGSYEQYF. The CDR3 DNA reads as TGTGCCAGCAGGGTTGACGGCTCCTACGAGCAGTACTTC.